Given below is one T cell receptor (beta chain) in context. Its antigen is unidentified. The data are from a study of tumor-infiltrating lymphocytes in primary liver carcinoma. Germline CDR1 GTSNPN, CDR2 SVGIG (reference sequence). Trimming shortened V by 1 base and J by 6 bases, and 21 bases separated the two germline ends. The CDR3 contains 16 residues. Production of TCR beta cDNA used around 500 ng total RNA together with a constant-region primer. Three rounds of nested multiplex PCR with slightly modified ARM-PCR produced TCR beta libraries. The study ran its first two PCR rounds for 9 to 10 cycles each, using TRBV1-TRBV30 forward primers and a C-beta reverse primer. TCRdb redid the calling of the multiplex PCR reads with MiXCR, one entry per CDR3 protein. This sample has 150,000 to 200,000 distinct CDR3 sequences; 85% occur once, and the top ten carry 15% to 20%. Bulk tissue was left unsorted, and RNA and DNA were co-extracted from approximately 20-30 mg of it.

Notes on the study in general: Merely about 7.5-24% of top clones occurred in all five tumor regions. For tumor-adjacent and tumor-blood pairs, overlap was less than that seen for tumor region pairs.

Sequenced: tumor tissue from primary liver carcinoma. The sequence derives from a man in his forties with primary liver carcinoma and hepatitis B virus infection. The V and J genes are TRBV30 and TRBJ2-5; possible D gene TRBD1, 5 bases. The CDR3 DNA reads TGTGCCTGGAGTGCCCAGAATCGGAACAGGAACAAGACCCAGTACTTC. It yields the protein CAWSAQNRNRNKTQYF.